This T cell receptor (beta chain) originates from a study of shared clonotypes between healthy human individuals. Study-level results: How much donors shared clonotypes was expected to be affected by sequencing depth.

As for this clone: Its target is unknown.

CDR3 size: 14 residues. V shed 0 bases and J 12 bases; nucleotides not matched to a gene: 7. Germline loops: CDR1 SGHAT, CDR2 FQDESV (reference sequence). The table came from immunoSEQ multiplex PCR; TCRdb's copy has only in-frame clones and leaves some out. The table lists about 1.1 million clones, about 84% of them singletons. Input material: memory CD4+ T cells from PBMCs. As for subset: CD45RA-negative fraction. V gene TRBV11-1 combines with J gene TRBJ2-1; TRBD2 agrees at 8 bases. The sequence was obtained from a man between 18 and 29 years old in good health. Some clones in this sample may be carry-over from other donors' samples. DNA of the CDR3: TGTGCCAGCAGCTTAGCCCTAGCGGGTAGCGGGCAGTTCTTC. The encoded protein is CASSLALAGSGQFF.